This T cell receptor (beta chain) stems from a study of blood T cell repertoires in COVID-19. Study-wide context: COVID-19 samples from acute and convalescent phases originated in the United States, Italy and Spain.

The CDR3 is 13 residues long. Germline V lookup: CDR1 MNHEY, CDR2 SMNVEV (reference sequence). Deletions cut 3 bases from V and 6 bases from J, with 9 bases between. Authors' analysis steps: Amplified reference gene primers provided the basis for estimating nucleated cell counts. Here immunoSEQ multiplex PCR was the method, and the copy in TCRdb shows in-frame clones only, minus some. That table gives V, J and clone size, and the DNA gave D and trimming. In the table there are roughly 10,000 clones, about 90% of which are singletons. This rearrangement joins TRBV27 to TRBJ1-5; D uncertain. The specimen sequenced was peripheral blood. The TCR sequence derives from a man in his thirties or forties with active or convalescent COVID-19. The CDR3 coding sequence is TGTGCCAGCAGTTTGGCGGGCGGTCAGCCCCAGCATTTT. Encoded protein: CASSLAGGQPQHF.